This TCR beta chain was identified in a study of blood T cells in healthy people across ages (dated by TCRdb to about 2015). In terms of the full investigation: In model experiments, template switching captured about one uniquely barcoded TCR beta cDNA molecule for every two T cells. Age-related changes in TCR beta repertoire diversity were measured in the study by deep sequencing normalized with unique cDNA molecular identifiers. Donors were grouped into four age groups: young (average approximately 16 years), middle-aged (roughly 40), aged (roughly 62) and long-lived (approximately 78). To avoid experimental bias, donors of different ages were distributed randomly across sequencing lanes. Two additional independent replicas of 1 million unique cDNA reads from the same blood draw were analyzed for two donors (one aged 18 to 30 and one aged 80 or older).

Broad study findings and their caveats: Observed TCR beta diversity correlated strongly with the percentage of naive T cells measured by flow cytometry. Estimates of total diversity from one million sequenced T cells were regarded as lower bounds and underestimates. Because the CMV infection status of the donors was unknown, age-related changes in expanded clonotypes may potentially have been confounded. Since profiling was done on bulk unsorted PBMCs, naive and antigen-experienced compartments could not be conclusively compared. The long-lived group showed more naive CD4+ T cells, fewer expanded clones and increased TCR diversity than the aged group, suggesting age selection. Observed TCR beta diversity per million T cells fell roughly linearly with age, and a significant reduction was already apparent by age approximately 40.

Preparation of the library involved 5' RACE. Sequenced using an Illumina HiSeq 2500. A second PCR of roughly 6 to 11 cycles was run with a J-beta primer mix and a sample-barcoded 5' primer. A template-switch 5' adaptor carrying 12 random nucleotides introduced a unique molecular identifier onto each TCR beta cDNA molecule. At least 2.5 million CDR3-containing paired-end reads were obtained from each sample. First-strand cDNA synthesis was performed from all RNA using the Mint cDNA synthesis kit, with priming by a TRBC-specific oligonucleotide. All cDNA was treated with uracil-DNA glycosylase and then went through a first 18-cycle PCR with the universal primers M1SS and BC2_uni_R. The study's own analysis went as follows. For normalization, 1 million high-quality reads were randomly selected from each sample, with every read carrying a distinct molecular identifier. Reads with shared molecular identifiers were discarded instead of being binned into consensus sequences. MiTCR, run with a Q25 quality threshold and the strictest error-elimination algorithm, handled CDR3 identification, clonotype clustering and error correction. A nonparametric unseen species model using Euler transformation provided a lower-bound estimate of total TCR beta diversity. Using fastp trimming at Q25 and MiXCR clonotype assembly, TCRdb reanalyzed the public sequencing data and kept in-frame beta chains. Every CDR3 protein is listed once, alongside the most common genes and DNA of its rows. These V and J calls originate from TCRdb's pipeline instead of the authors' own analysis. Within this sample are about 1,800,000 distinct CDR3 sequences, with 28% of them counted one time only. The ten most abundant clones make up 7.7% of the sample.

Systemically healthy Caucasian individuals from Russia, some 36 in total and aged about 6 to 100 years, were included as donors. Approximately 10 milliliters of peripheral blood were collected from each donor into EDTA-treated Vacutainer tubes. Ficoll-Paque density-gradient centrifugation was used to isolate PBMCs, with at least 6.5 million obtained per sample. Trizol reagent was used to extract total RNA from PBMCs, with at least 5 micrograms per sample. Naive CD45RAhigh/CD27high T cell percentages were measured by flow cytometry on a PBMC aliquot from every donor. Trimming takes 6 bases from V and 0 bases from J, and the germline ends sit 8 bases apart. The CDR3 measures 13 amino acids from cysteine to phenylalanine. Here the CDR3 DNA is all that survives: 39 bases in frame from base 1. Sequences MGHDK (CDR1) and SYGVNS (CDR2) are obtained from the germline V gene. With regard to this clonotype: Its antigen is currently not known. No much larger clone is present one base from it, and per-base qualities are unavailable.

The chain is assembled from TRBV25-1 and TRBJ1-2, with TRBD1 perhaps the D gene, on 6 matching bases. This receptor was identified in a woman under 40 in good health. The sample was blood. The nucleotide sequence reads as follows: TGTGCCAGCAGCGGACAGACTAACTATGGCTACACCTTC. Translated, this is CASSGQTNYGYTF.